The 14 T cell receptor beta chains presented below share a single source sample, sequenced in a study of blood T cell repertoires in COVID-19. Profiled with immunoSEQ multiplex PCR; TCRdb holds only in-frame clones, not every one. This sample carries 150,000 to 200,000 clones, 88% of them seen once, and the ten largest clones take approximately 4%. Specimen: peripheral blood. These receptors were taken from a human donor in a cohort sampled during active COVID-19.

This clone came up once. The CDR3 coding sequence is TGTGCCAGCAGCTTGGAGCAGGGCGCTAGCGGGAGGGAGCAGTACTTC. Translated, it gives CASSLEQGASGREQYF. The V and J genes are TRBV5-4 and TRBJ2-7, with 11 bases fitting TRBD2. Losses at the gene ends were 0 bases for V and 7 bases for J; bases not matched to a gene: 9. Per the germline V gene, CDR1 is SGHNT and CDR2 is YYREEE (reference sequence). The CDR3 length is 16 residues.

This chain links TRBV4-1 with TRBJ1-4, with D unresolved. V was pared by 0 bases and J by 0 bases, with 5 bases between. Germline CDR1 reads MGHRA; CDR2 reads YSYEKL. The CDR3 runs to 15 residues. The CDR3 sequence is CASSQDPTTNEKLFF. CDR3 in DNA: TGCGCCAGCAGCCAAGACCCCACAACTAATGAAAAACTGTTTTTT.

The V call is TRBV10-3, the J call TRBJ2-7; 10 bases are a match to TRBD1. The J segment lost 3 bases and the V segment lost 4 bases, leaving 3 bases of the junction unmatched. This CDR3 spans 14 amino acids. CDR1 and CDR2 from the germline V gene are ENHRY and SYGVKD. The CDR3 loop is CAISGGTGDYEQYF. As DNA, the CDR3 is TGTGCCATCAGTGGAGGGACAGGGGACTACGAGCAGTACTTC.

V usage is TRBV5-4 and J usage is TRBJ1-4; maybe TRBD1 (6 bases). This CDR3 has 14 residues. Germline lookup yields CDR1 SGHNT and CDR2 YYREEE (reference sequence). Deletions cut 3 bases from V and 3 bases from J, with 9 bases between. The CDR3 sequence is CASSSRGSNEKLFF. The CDR3 nucleotides are TGTGCCAGCAGCTCCAGGGGATCTAATGAAAAACTGTTTTTT.

The rearrangement joins TRBV14 to TRBJ1-3; 7 positions match TRBD1. The CDR3 runs 13 residues. Germline V gene sequence: CDR1 SGHDN, CDR2 FVKESK. The J segment lost 4 bases and the V segment lost 3 bases, leaving 0 bases of the junction unmatched. Written as DNA, the CDR3 is TGTGCCAGCAGCCAGGACAGGGGAAACACCATATATTTT. Translation gives CASSQDRGNTIYF.

The chain has TRBV19 and TRBJ1-2, with D hard to call. The V end lost 7 bases, the J end lost 2 bases, and 14 bases lay between the germline ends. This CDR3 has 14 residues. Germline V CDR1 and CDR2: LNHDA, SQIVND (reference sequence). The CDR3 here is CASTKGSSNYGYTF. The DNA of the CDR3 is TGTGCCAGTACGAAAGGGAGTTCGAACTATGGCTACACCTTC.

The V and J genes are TRBV28 and TRBJ2-5, with D possibly TRBD1 on 6 matching bases. There are 14 residues in the CDR3. The V gene's germline CDR1 is MDHEN and CDR2 SYDVKM. V lost 6 bases to trimming and J lost 1 base, with 12 bases between them. This CDR3 reads CASREQGGQETQYF. The CDR3 nucleotides are TGTGCCAGCAGGGAACAGGGTGGCCAAGAGACCCAGTACTTC. The variable domain in full, with the rest retrieved from reference TRBV28 and TRBJ2-5, is DVKVTQSSRYLVKRTGEKVFLECVQDMDHENMFWYRQDPGLGLRLIYFSYDVKMKEKGDIPEGYSVSREKKERFSLILESASTNQTSMYLCASREQGGQETQYFGPGTRLLVL.

The chain couples TRBV29-1 to TRBJ2-7; 7 bases agree with TRBD1. This CDR3 is built from 14 residues. The germline V gene encodes CDR1 SQVTM and CDR2 ANQGSEA. After removal of 6 bases from V and 3 bases from J, the junction contained 11 bases not matched to a gene. This chain's CDR3 is CSVSSFRDSYEQYF. In DNA form, the CDR3 reads TGCAGCGTATCGTCCTTCCGGGACAGCTACGAGCAGTACTTC.

The rearrangement joins TRBV18 to TRBJ2-5; 10 bases line up with TRBD1. CDR3 length: 13 amino acids. The ends lost 1 base at V and 11 bases at J; junction bases unmatched: 4. Looked up from germline, CDR1 is KGHSH and CDR2 is LQKENI. The CDR3 region is CASSPRDRGRQYF. The CDR3 DNA reads TGTGCCAGCTCACCACGGGACAGGGGCCGTCAGTACTTC.

V and J are TRBV3-1 (or the pseudogene TRBV3-2) and TRBJ1-4; TRBD1 is a possible D gene (5 bases). Trimming left V 0 bases short and J 7 bases short, with 12 bases between. There are 15 residues in the CDR3. Germline V gene lookup returns CDR1 LGHDT and CDR2 YNNKEL (reference sequence). The CDR3 DNA follows: TGTGCCAGCAGCCAAGATAGGCCCCAGGGTGAAAAACTGTTTTTT. It encodes CASSQDRPQGEKLFF.

This rearrangement joins TRBV5-6 to TRBJ2-7; D ambiguous. V lost 0 bases and J 7 bases, leaving 17 bases between the germline ends. The CDR3 is 15 amino acids. The germline CDR1 and CDR2 sequences are SGHDT and YYEEEE. CDR3 DNA sequence: TGTGCCAGCAGCTTGGCCGGCAGGCAATATGGGGAGCAGTACTTC. Protein sequence: CASSLAGRQYGEQYF.

A few counts support this clone. The rearrangement joins TRBV20-1 to TRBJ1-1; 8 bases are shared with TRBD1. Germline trimming cut 8 bases from V and 8 bases from J; bases unmatched to any gene: 4. The CDR3 loop spans 10 amino acids. CDR1 and CDR2 from the germline V gene are DFQATT and SNEGSKA (reference sequence). CDR3 residues: CSLDRVEAFF. Written as DNA, the CDR3 is TGCAGTCTGGACAGGGTCGAAGCTTTCTTT.

This chain uses TRBV20-1 with TRBJ2-2; 8 nucleotides line up with TRBD1. The V gene end was trimmed by 3 bases and the J gene end by 7 bases; junction bases not matched to a gene: 7. This CDR3 is 14 amino acids long. The germline CDR1 and CDR2 sequences are DFQATT and SNEGSKA (reference sequence). The CDR3 DNA sequence: TGCAGTGCTAGTATCCAGGGGGCAAACGGGGAGCTGTTTTTT. It yields the protein CSASIQGANGELFF.

This chain joins TRBV25-1 and TRBJ2-7, with 8 bases identical to TRBD2. Germline V gene lookup returns CDR1 MGHDK and CDR2 SYGVNS. This CDR3 region has 15 residues. V was pared by 4 bases and J by 2 bases, with 7 bases of the junction left unmatched. CDR3 amino acids: CASSATSGRTYEQYF. CDR3 coding DNA: TGTGCCAGCAGTGCCACTAGCGGACGGACCTACGAGCAGTACTTC.